This TCR beta chain emerged from a study of blood T cell repertoires in COVID-19. Study-wide context: Specimens from acute and convalescent COVID-19 originated in the United States, Italy and Spain. In each case, the material was cDNA or gDNA derived from T cells, B-cell-depleted T cells, or PBMCs.

A few counts support this clone. Source study methods: Amplifying reference gene primers gave estimates of nucleated cell counts. Clones were read by immunoSEQ multiplex PCR, and TCRdb kept only the in-frame ones, dropping some. V and J calls and clone size follow that table, whereas D and trimming were derived from the DNA. This sample has around 230,000 clones; roughly 87% occur once, and the top ten carry about 7%. Sequences were obtained from peripheral blood. The receptor was isolated from a man aged 55 to 70 who had recovered from COVID-19.

The CDR3 reads CASRLYVGGEAFF. Here the CDR3 DNA reads TGTGCCAGCCGGCTATACGTCGGGGGTGAAGCTTTCTTT. This chain uses TRBV5-5 with TRBJ1-1; tentative D call: TRBD1 (5 bases). The CDR3 is made up of 13 amino acids. Germline CDR1 reads SGHKS; CDR2 reads YYEKEE (reference sequence). With 7 bases removed from V and 7 bases from J, the gap between germline ends came to 17 bases. Variable domain in full (rest from reference TRBV5-5 and TRBJ1-1): DAGVTQSPTHLIKTRGQQVTLRCSPISGHKSVSWYQQVLGQGPQFIFQYYEKEERGRGNFPDRFSARQFPNYSSELNVNALLLGDSALYLCASRLYVGGEAFFGQGTRLTVV.